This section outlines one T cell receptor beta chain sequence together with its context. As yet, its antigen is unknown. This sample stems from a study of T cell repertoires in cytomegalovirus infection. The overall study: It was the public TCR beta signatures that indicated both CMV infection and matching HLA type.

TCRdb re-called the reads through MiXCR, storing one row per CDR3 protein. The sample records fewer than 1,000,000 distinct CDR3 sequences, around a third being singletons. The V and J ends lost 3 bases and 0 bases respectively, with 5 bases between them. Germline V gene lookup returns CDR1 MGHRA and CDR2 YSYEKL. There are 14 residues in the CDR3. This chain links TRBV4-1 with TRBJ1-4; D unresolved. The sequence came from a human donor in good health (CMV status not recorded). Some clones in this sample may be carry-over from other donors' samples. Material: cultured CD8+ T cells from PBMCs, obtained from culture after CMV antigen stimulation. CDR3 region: CASSHQSTNEKLFF. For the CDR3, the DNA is TGCGCCAGCAGCCATCAATCAACTAATGAAAAACTGTTTTTT.